The 32 T cell receptor beta chains listed next were all sequenced from one sample in a study of naive and memory T cell subsets. The antigens these receptors bind are not known. Study observations and caveats: Especially in CD8 cells, naive repertoires contained a few larger clonotypes, possibly CD45RA-re-expressing memory cells.

Two oligonucleotides, mixed equimolar, formed the beta constant-region primer covering TRBC1 and TRBC2. The ligated cDNA underwent four PCR rounds using SP2 and nested alpha and beta constant-region primers. One entry per CDR3 protein, called by TCRdb with MiXCR from the UMI-ligation and nested PCR reads. The sample shows under 150,000 distinct CDR3 sequences, 15% to 25% of them seen only once. Material for sequencing was naive CD8+ T cells from blood. These receptors all stem from a human donor in good health.

The chain links TRBV19 to TRBJ1-4; D call uncertain. Germline V gene lookup returns CDR1 LNHDA and CDR2 SQIVND (reference sequence). The CDR3 has 12 amino acids. The V end was cut by 4 bases, the J end by 8 bases, with 8 bases between. The DNA of the CDR3 is TGTGCCAGTAGTACCTACACAGAAAAACTGTTTTTT. This codes for CASSTYTEKLFF.

The V gene is TRBV6-2 or TRBV6-3, the J gene TRBJ2-1; 9 bases are shared with TRBD2. Trimming at V came to 2 bases and at J to 6 bases, leaving 2 bases not matched to a gene. The CDR3 length is 14 residues. Germline V gene data show CDR1 as MNHEY and CDR2 as SVGEGT. The CDR3 reads CASSYAGGPNEQFF. The CDR3 nucleotides are TGTGCCAGCAGTTACGCGGGAGGGCCCAATGAGCAGTTCTTC.

In its sample, this clonotype was seen many times. The junction does not match germline at one end; this may be a read error. The V call is TRBV6-5, the J call TRBJ2-7, with TRBD2 matching over 9 bases. The CDR3 is made up of 13 amino acids. Germline loops: CDR1 MNHEY, CDR2 SVGAGI. The DNA of the CDR3 is TGCGCCAGCAGCTATAGCGGGAGCTACGAGCAGTACTTC. Its protein is CASSYSGSYEQYF.

This clonotype was recorded a few times. The V call is TRBV3-1, the J call TRBJ2-2; tentative D call: TRBD2 (5 bases). In germline, CDR1 is LGHDT, CDR2 YNNKEL (reference sequence). This CDR3 has 15 residues. Trimming shortened V by 5 bases and J by 4 bases, and 14 bases separated the two germline ends. This CDR3 reads CASSADSGRTGELFF. For the CDR3, the DNA is TGTGCCAGCAGCGCGGACTCCGGGCGCACCGGGGAGCTGTTTTTT.

The sample holds a few counts of this clonotype. V gene TRBV4-1 combines with J gene TRBJ1-5, with D perhaps TRBD1 (6 bases). V dropped 4 bases and J dropped 0 bases, with 10 bases sitting between them. From germline, CDR1 is MGHRA and CDR2 YSYEKL. CDR3 size: 15 residues. In DNA form, the CDR3 reads TGCGCCAGCAGCCGAGGGGGATTTAGCAATCAGCCCCAGCATTTT. Translating it yields CASSRGGFSNQPQHF.

The rearrangement joins TRBV7-9 to TRBJ2-2, with 8 bases aligning to TRBD1. This CDR3 has 14 residues. Losses at the gene ends were 5 bases for V and 6 bases for J; bases not matched to a gene: 5. In germline, CDR1 is SEHNR, CDR2 FQNEAQ (reference sequence). DNA of the CDR3: TGTGCCAGCAGCGACAGGGGATTTGCCGGGGAGCTGTTTTTT. The encoded protein is CASSDRGFAGELFF.

This clonotype was counted between two and nine times. The V call is TRBV6-1, the J call TRBJ1-2; 8 bases fit TRBD1. This CDR3 has 13 amino acids. Germline V gene sequence: CDR1 MNHNS, CDR2 SASEGT. Trimming took 5 bases from V and 7 from J; bases not matched to a gene: 6. For the CDR3, the DNA is TGTGCCAGCAGTCCTGGACAGGGACTTGGCTACACCTTC. This encodes CASSPGQGLGYTF.

V is TRBV28 and J is TRBJ1-1; D may be TRBD1 (6 bases). This CDR3 comprises 12 residues. Germline CDR1 MDHEN, CDR2 SYDVKM. Trimming cost V 6 bases and J 7 bases, with 12 bases left between them. CDR3: CASSPGQIEAFF. In nucleotides, the CDR3 is TGTGCCAGCAGCCCAGGACAGATTGAAGCTTTCTTT.

This clonotype turned up a few times. The chain combines TRBV29-1 with TRBJ2-1; either TRBD1 or TRBD2 may supply D (5 bases each). Germline values: CDR1 SQVTM, CDR2 ANQGSEA. The CDR3 contains 10 residues. Trimming stripped 6 bases from V and 9 bases from J, with 9 bases between. As DNA, the CDR3 is TGCAGCGTCCACGGGGCTGAGCAGTTCTTC. This sequence encodes CSVHGAEQFF.

This clonotype was detected only a few times. The chain uses TRBV10-3 and TRBJ1-2, with no clear D. The V and J ends lost 2 bases and 1 base respectively, with 8 bases between them. The CDR3 contains 14 residues. Germline CDR1 ENHRY, CDR2 SYGVKD. CDR3 region: CAISEPGINYGYTF. The CDR3 bases are TGTGCCATCAGTGAGCCCGGGATTAACTATGGCTACACCTTC.

This clonotype was seen only a few times. The chain couples TRBV29-1 to TRBJ2-3; D gene uncertain. The CDR3 runs to 11 residues. V was pared by 6 bases and J by 2 bases, with 6 bases between. Germline-derived CDR1 and CDR2 are SQVTM and ANQGSEA. The CDR3 nucleotides are TGCAGCGTGCCATTCACAGATACGCAGTATTTT. Protein: CSVPFTDTQYF.

CDR3 in DNA: TGTGCCAGCAGTGTCAGACTAGCGGGAGGATCCTACAATGAGCAGTTCTTC. Its protein product is CASSVRLAGGSYNEQFF. The rearrangement uses TRBV2 and TRBJ2-1, with TRBD2 matching 13 bases. CDR3 length: 17 residues. Trimming cost V 4 bases and J 1 base; bases outside gene matches: 4. Germline CDR1 is SNHLY and CDR2 is FYNNEI.

In this sample, this clonotype turned up a few times. This chain joins TRBV9 and TRBJ2-6; TRBD1 might be the D (6 bases). Germline-derived CDR1 and CDR2 are SGDLS and YYNGEE. This CDR3 region has 17 residues. V was cut by 4 bases and J by 0 bases, with 14 bases left in between. CDR3 loop: CASSPTGQSSGANVLTF. CDR3 coding DNA: TGTGCCAGCAGCCCAACGGGACAATCCTCTGGGGCCAACGTCCTGACTTTC.

The V call is TRBV7-9, the J call TRBJ1-2, with 8 bases fitting TRBD1. The CDR3 has 15 amino acids. J gave up 4 bases and V 5 bases, and 9 bases lay outside the gene matches. CDR1 and CDR2 (germline): SEHNR, FQNEAQ (reference sequence). In nucleotides, the CDR3 is TGTGCCAGCAGCCCCCCCAACGACAGGGGCTATGGCTACACCTTC. Translation gives CASSPPNDRGYGYTF. Variable domain in full (rest from reference TRBV7-9 and TRBJ1-2): DTGVSQNPRHKITKRGQNVTFRCDPISEHNRLYWYRQTLGQGPEFLTYFQNEAQLEKSRLLSDRFSAERPKGSFSTLEIQRTEQGDSAMYLCASSPPNDRGYGYTFGSGTRLTVV.

The rearrangement joins TRBV28 to TRBJ2-7; D is unresolved. The germline gives CDR1 MDHEN, CDR2 SYDVKM. The CDR3 contains 11 residues. Between the trimmed V and J ends, which lost 4 bases and 9 bases, there was a span of 10 bases. CDR3 sequence reads: CASSYGQVQYF. The CDR3 region has the DNA TGTGCCAGCAGTTATGGGCAGGTGCAGTACTTC. Using reference TRBV28 and TRBJ2-7 for the parts outside the CDR3, the full variable domain is DVKVTQSSRYLVKRTGEKVFLECVQDMDHENMFWYRQDPGLGLRLIYFSYDVKMKEKGDIPEGYSVSREKKERFSLILESASTNQTSMYLCASSYGQVQYFGPGTRLTVT.

The gene calls are TRBV29-1 and TRBJ1-4; possibly TRBD1 for D (6 bases). Between the trimmed V and J ends, which lost 7 bases and 1 base, there was a span of 13 bases. This CDR3 comprises 14 residues. Germline V gene data show CDR1 as SQVTM and CDR2 as ANQGSEA. The CDR3 is CSAAGDGTNEKLFF. DNA for the CDR3: TGCAGCGCGGCAGGGGATGGAACTAATGAAAAACTGTTTTTT.

The genes are TRBV6-1 and TRBJ2-7; 13 bases align to TRBD2. The CDR3 has 18 residues. Unmatched junction bases numbered 12, after V lost 7 bases and J lost 0 bases. CDR1 and CDR2 (germline): MNHNS, SASEGT. CDR3 DNA: TGTGCCAGCATCCTTCCGACTAGCGGGAGGCCCCTCTCCTACGAGCAGTACTTC. Its protein is CASILPTSGRPLSYEQYF.

The chain employs TRBV20-1 and TRBJ2-1; TRBD2 aligns across 9 bases. The CDR3 extends over 14 amino acids. CDR1 is DFQATT, CDR2 SNEGSKA, per germline (reference sequence). V lost 6 bases, J lost 4 bases, and 7 bases stayed unmatched. CDR3 amino acids: CSANSGRLYNEQFF. The CDR3 DNA reads as TGCAGTGCCAATAGCGGGAGACTATACAATGAGCAGTTCTTC.

The V gene is TRBV30, the J gene TRBJ1-1; a possible D gene is TRBD1 (6 bases). The V end lost 5 bases, the J end lost 4 bases, and 14 bases lay between the germline ends. CDR3 size: 13 residues. Germline lookup yields CDR1 GTSNPN and CDR2 SVGIG (reference sequence). CDR3 loop: CAWDTGSGTEAFF. The CDR3, as DNA: TGTGCCTGGGATACAGGGTCCGGCACTGAAGCTTTCTTT.

This clonotype has only a few counts. The chain uses TRBV18 and TRBJ2-7; tentatively, D is TRBD2 (8 bases). In germline, CDR1 is KGHSH, CDR2 LQKENI. Trimming pared 2 bases from V and 2 bases from J, leaving 22 bases between. This CDR3 comprises 18 residues. CDR3 sequence reads: CASSPTFGQDSGTYEQYF. In DNA, the CDR3 is TGTGCCAGCTCACCAACCTTCGGACAGGATAGCGGGACCTACGAGCAGTACTTC.

CDR3 coding DNA: TGTGCCAGCAGCGTATTAACAGGGACGGCTGGGGCCAACGTCCTGACTTTC. It yields the protein CASSVLTGTAGANVLTF. The chain combines TRBV9 with TRBJ2-6, with D possibly TRBD1 on 6 matching bases. CDR3 length: 17 residues. Germline CDR1 reads SGDLS; CDR2 reads YYNGEE. The V gene lost 1 base and the J gene lost 2 bases, with 13 bases spanning the gap.

This chain links TRBV29-1 with TRBJ2-7; D remains ambiguous. The CDR3 has 12 amino acids. Germline CDR1 SQVTM, CDR2 ANQGSEA. Trimming took 2 bases from V and 0 from J, leaving 5 bases between them. For the CDR3, the DNA is TGCAGCGTTGAATCTTCCTCCTACGAGCAGTACTTC. It encodes CSVESSSYEQYF.

The chain carries TRBV2 and TRBJ2-7, with D possibly being TRBD1 (5 bases). Germline V CDR1 and CDR2: SNHLY, FYNNEI. This CDR3 contains 11 residues. The CDR3 here is CASSDRAQPKV. CDR3 nucleotides: TGTGCCAGCAGTGACAGGGCGCAACCTAAGGTC.

The chain links TRBV12-3 or TRBV12-4 to TRBJ2-7, with 11 bases identical to TRBD2. The CDR3 extends over 15 amino acids. With V trimmed by 5 bases and J by 4 bases, 7 bases remained unmatched. CDR3 nucleotide sequence: TGTGCCAGCAGTCCAGAAGGGACTAGCGGATACGAGCAGTACTTC. Its protein is CASSPEGTSGYEQYF.

This clonotype was picked up a small number of times. The genes are TRBV6-2 or TRBV6-3 and TRBJ2-1, with D perhaps given as TRBD1 or TRBD2 (5 bases each). CDR3 length: 15 amino acids. V lost 0 bases and J lost 2, with 8 bases in between. Germline CDR1 and CDR2: MNHEY and SVGEGT. CDR3 sequence reads: CASSYSTAAYNEQFF. CDR3 coding DNA: TGTGCCAGCAGTTACTCGACAGCGGCCTACAATGAGCAGTTCTTC.

V is TRBV4-3 and J is TRBJ2-1, with 8 positions matching TRBD2. Trimming took 0 bases from V and 8 from J; bases not matched to a gene: 15. The germline gives CDR1 LGHNA, CDR2 YSLEER. The CDR3 is 18 residues long. In DNA form, the CDR3 reads TGCGCCAGCAGCCAAGAGAAAACAGGACTAGCCGCCCTGGATGAGCAGTTCTTC. Its protein is CASSQEKTGLAALDEQFF.

The chain recombines TRBV12-3 or TRBV12-4 with TRBJ1-6, with a tentative D call TRBD1 (5 bases). V gave up 6 bases and J gave up 15 bases, with 15 bases separating them. The CDR3 totals 12 residues. The CDR3 DNA follows: TGTGCCAGCAGCCCCGGGGCCCCGGGCCTCCACTTT. Translated, it gives CASSPGAPGLHF.

This clonotype was seen a handful of times. The DNA of the CDR3 is TGCGCCAGCAGCCAACCCGATGAGGCAGGGGAAGAAAAACTGTTTTTT. Its translation: CASSQPDEAGEEKLFF. The V call is TRBV4-1, the J call TRBJ1-4, with TRBD1 as a possible D gene (6 bases). V dropped 2 bases and J dropped 8 bases, with 18 bases sitting between them. The CDR3 has 16 amino acids. The germline V gene encodes CDR1 MGHRA and CDR2 YSYEKL.

The chain carries TRBV5-1 and TRBJ2-3; D perhaps matches TRBD1 (5 bases). Per the germline V gene, CDR1 is SGHRS and CDR2 is YFSETQ. Trimming took off 2 bases at V and 2 bases at J, with 9 bases between the two ends. This CDR3 comprises 14 residues. CDR3 nucleotides: TGCGCCAGCAGCTTATACAGGACCACAGATACGCAGTATTTT. Protein: CASSLYRTTDTQYF.

This clonotype was observed a handful of times. This sequence joins TRBV4-2 and TRBJ2-7, with D maybe TRBD1 (5 bases). Germline CDR1 LGHNA, CDR2 YNFKEQ. V was cut by 1 base and J by 3 bases, with 10 bases left in between. The CDR3 length is 14 residues. The CDR3, as DNA: TGTGCCAGCAGCCAAGGCCAGGGTCTCTACGAGCAGTACTTC. Amino acids: CASSQGQGLYEQYF.

This clonotype was found a few times. The chain has TRBV27 and TRBJ2-5; no firm D call. Per germline, CDR1 MNHEY and CDR2 SMNVEV (reference sequence). V was pared by 3 bases and J by 4 bases, with 18 bases between. This CDR3 is built from 16 residues. The CDR3 here is CASSFNLPGAGETQYF. Here the CDR3 DNA reads TGTGCCAGCAGTTTTAATCTTCCAGGAGCAGGAGAGACCCAGTACTTC.

The J gene is TRBJ2-1, the V gene TRBV27; D call uncertain. The germline V gene has CDR1 MNHEY and CDR2 SMNVEV (reference sequence). V lost 2 bases to trimming and J lost 9 bases, with 11 bases between them. The CDR3 totals 13 residues. In DNA, the CDR3 is TGTGCCAGCAGTTTACGGCCCGAAAGTGAGCAGTTCTTC. Translated, it gives CASSLRPESEQFF.